This entry is about one TCR beta chain. The antigen is not known. Treatment noted: oral pan-JAK inhibitor, 5-10 mg twice daily. Researchers gathered lesional scalp punch biopsies and peripheral blood from patients with alopecia areata. Investigators sorted PBMCs to obtain both CD4+ and CD8+ T cells. The data originate from a study of CD8+ T cells in alopecia areata. Looking at the study overall: Tofacitinib administration to treated patients was oral, at 5 to 10 mg twice daily.

Findings of the study overall: Whereas mice showed it more clearly, TCR sharing across patients was murkier, possibly because of HLA.

RNA was isolated and reverse transcribed to cDNA, the sequencing template. Profiling relied on immunoSEQ multiplex PCR, and the TCRdb table lists in-frame clones only, not all of them. Of fewer than 110,000 clones in the sample, 84% were seen once. CDR1 is SNHLY and CDR2 is FYNNEI in the germline V gene. V was clipped by 6 bases and J by 5 bases; unmatched bases: 3. The CDR3 has 15 residues. Here the sequenced sample was CD8+ T cells sorted from blood, taken at week 24, from a patient treated with tofacitinib. The gene calls are TRBV2 and TRBJ2-3, with 15 bases fitting TRBD2. This clonotype was sampled from a human donor with alopecia areata. For the CDR3, the DNA is TGTGCCAGCAGCGGGACTAGCGGGGGGTTAGATACGCAGTATTTT. Its translation: CASSGTSGGLDTQYF.